A single T cell receptor (beta chain) is shown here with its context. Its antigen is not known. The sample is drawn from a study of shared clonotypes between healthy human individuals. The table came from immunoSEQ multiplex PCR; TCRdb's copy has only in-frame clones and leaves some out. The data show about 2.4 million clones, with around 94% seen just once and around 0.14% held by the top ten. General study points: For naive CD4 cells, around 5% of clonotypes were shared across a handful of donors.

The CDR3 runs to 16 residues. J was trimmed by 0 bases and V by 4 bases; bases with no gene match: 6. The germline V gene has CDR1 SGHVS and CDR2 FQNEAQ. This clonotype was obtained from a man between 18 and 29 years old in good health. Sequences were obtained from naive CD4+ T cells sorted from blood. The subset denotes: CD45RA+ positively selected. The V and J genes are TRBV7-8 and TRBJ1-5; 7 bases fit TRBD1. CDR3 residues: CASSYGQVLSNQPQHF. The CDR3 DNA reads as TGTGCCAGCAGCTACGGACAGGTACTTAGCAATCAGCCCCAGCATTTT.